Shown below are 4 T cell receptor beta chains from a single sample sequenced in a study of blood T cell repertoires in COVID-19. Some clones are missing from TCRdb's copy, which holds only in-frame ones; the method was immunoSEQ multiplex PCR. The sample includes some 190,000 clones, about nine tenths of them seen just once. The sample comprised peripheral blood. Every receptor here comes from a man between 18 and 29 years old with active or convalescent COVID-19.

This chain connects TRBV10-3 to TRBJ2-5; TRBD2 might be the D (5 bases). This CDR3 is built from 13 residues. The V and J ends lost 7 bases and 2 bases respectively, with 11 bases between them. The germline gives CDR1 ENHRY, CDR2 SYGVKD. As DNA, the CDR3 is TGTGCCATCAAGGAGCGGATACAAGAGACCCAGTACTTC. Protein: CAIKERIQETQYF.

The J gene is TRBJ1-4, the V gene TRBV4-2; D not resolved. Germline lookup yields CDR1 LGHNA and CDR2 YNFKEQ. V was pared by 0 bases and J by 8 bases, with 19 bases between. The CDR3 sequence is 17 residues long. The CDR3: CASSQDPPGGYYEKLFF. CDR3 sequence (DNA): TGTGCCAGCAGCCAAGATCCCCCGGGCGGGTACTACGAAAAACTGTTTTTT.

The chain links TRBV6-5 to TRBJ1-5, with D possibly TRBD1 on 5 matching bases. The CDR3 has 12 residues. CDR1 and CDR2 (germline): MNHEY, SVGAGI. The ends were cut back, 6 bases at V and 5 bases at J, with 8 bases in the middle. The CDR3 DNA sequence: TGTGCCAGCAGGCAGGGTGATCAGCCCCAGCATTTT. Encoded protein: CASRQGDQPQHF.

The chain employs TRBV5-6 and TRBJ2-7; tentative D call: TRBD2 (7 bases). V lost 4 bases and J lost 1, with 15 bases in between. The CDR3 is made up of 15 amino acids. Germline V gene sequence: CDR1 SGHDT, CDR2 YYEEEE. The CDR3 spells CASSRRGAASYEQYF. The CDR3 bases are TGTGCCAGCAGCCGTCGGGGGGCGGCGTCCTACGAGCAGTACTTC.